These 9 T cell receptor beta chains came from one sample sequenced in a study of blood T cell repertoires in COVID-19. The table came from immunoSEQ multiplex PCR; TCRdb's copy has only in-frame clones and leaves some out. The sample has about 230,000 clones; around 80% are singletons. Material: peripheral blood. These receptors were obtained from a woman aged 25 to 39 with COVID-19, enrolled during active disease.

This clone turned up a few times. The gene calls are TRBV15 and TRBJ2-2, with a tentative D call TRBD1 (6 bases). V was trimmed by 2 bases and J by 6 bases, leaving 10 bases between them. The germline V gene encodes CDR1 LNHNV and CDR2 YYDKDF (reference sequence). This CDR3 region has 14 residues. CDR3 loop: CATSRTRGAGELFF. The CDR3 nucleotides read TGTGCCACCAGCAGAACCAGGGGTGCCGGGGAGCTGTTTTTT.

This clone was detected only once. This sequence joins TRBV15 and TRBJ1-1; D not resolved. This CDR3 contains 14 residues. The germline gives CDR1 LNHNV, CDR2 YYDKDF (reference sequence). V lost 0 bases to trimming and J lost 5 bases, with 10 bases between them. CDR3 loop: CATSRDGVVTEAFF. The CDR3 bases are TGTGCCACCAGCAGAGACGGGGTTGTGACTGAAGCTTTCTTT.

The sample holds one count of this clone. The chain couples TRBV6-5 to TRBJ2-3, with 7 bases matching TRBD2. The CDR3 has 16 residues. CDR1 and CDR2 (germline): MNHEY, SVGAGI. V was clipped by 4 bases and J by 5 bases; unmatched bases: 12. The CDR3 coding sequence is TGTGCCAGCAGTTCCCGCGAGGCGGGAGAGGGAGATACGCAGTATTTT. Translated: CASSSREAGEGDTQYF.

The V and J genes are TRBV19 and TRBJ2-1, with 8 bases aligning to TRBD2. This CDR3 region has 15 residues. Germline V CDR1 and CDR2: LNHDA, SQIVND (reference sequence). Trimming at V came to 3 bases and at J to 7 bases, leaving 8 bases not matched to a gene. In DNA form, the CDR3 reads TGTGCCAGTAGTATTAACGGGGGGGCATTAAATGAGCAGTTCTTC. Its translation is CASSINGGALNEQFF.

The chain combines TRBV28 with TRBJ2-1; TRBD2 agrees at 7 bases. The CDR3 contains 14 residues. Trimming cost V 10 bases and J 10 bases; bases outside gene matches: 16. Germline-derived CDR1 and CDR2 are MDHEN and SYDVKM. CDR3: CATKFQRETWEQFF. The CDR3 nucleotides are TGTGCCACCAAATTCCAGCGGGAAACTTGGGAGCAGTTCTTC.

V usage is TRBV9 and J usage is TRBJ2-3; possible D gene TRBD2, 6 bases. Trimming cost V 0 bases and J 0 bases, with 11 bases left between them. The CDR3 length is 16 residues. Germline assignment: CDR1 SGDLS and CDR2 YYNGEE. This CDR3 is CASSVDAGLSTDTQYF. The CDR3 DNA is TGTGCCAGCAGCGTAGATGCGGGACTTAGCACAGATACGCAGTATTTT.

The chain uses TRBV5-1 and TRBJ2-6, with TRBD2 matching over 16 bases. Per the germline V gene, CDR1 is SGHRS and CDR2 is YFSETQ. The J segment lost 3 bases and the V segment lost 4 bases, leaving 7 bases of the junction unmatched. This CDR3 has 19 residues. The chain's CDR3 is CASSTGTSGGAHGANVLTF. The CDR3 region has the DNA TGCGCCAGCAGCACTGGGACTAGCGGGGGGGCCCATGGGGCCAACGTCCTGACTTTC.

The chain has TRBV20-1 and TRBJ2-7; D uncertain. V was pared by 3 bases and J by 5 bases, with 14 bases between. This CDR3 is 13 amino acids long. The germline CDR1 and CDR2 sequences are DFQATT and SNEGSKA (reference sequence). The CDR3 sequence: CSASSPPRNEQYF. CDR3 nucleotide sequence: TGCAGTGCTAGTAGCCCCCCTAGGAACGAGCAGTACTTC.

There are a few counts of this clone. V gene TRBV7-9 combines with J gene TRBJ2-7; TRBD1 is a possible D gene (5 bases). Germline CDR1 and CDR2: SEHNR and FQNEAQ (reference sequence). This CDR3 spans 11 amino acids. The germline V and J ends were trimmed by 7 bases and 7 bases, with 11 bases remaining between them. Here the CDR3 DNA reads TGTGCCAGCATGGGGCGTGGAGAGCAGTACTTC. It codes for CASMGRGEQYF.